One and the same sample provided the 28 T cell receptor beta chains below, sequenced in a study of cytomegalovirus exposure and HLA in healthy donors. PCR amplification relied on 60 Vbeta primers (plus 13 Jbeta primers). Clones were read by immunoSEQ multiplex PCR, and TCRdb kept only the in-frame ones, dropping some. Among 98,000 or so clones listed, about 9.5% were seen once. The material sequenced was PBMCs. The receptors originated from a middle-aged man in good health and CMV-seropositive.

CDR3 region: CATSKGTEKLNTEAFF. CDR3 sequence (DNA): TGTGCCACCAGCAAGGGGACAGAGAAATTGAACACTGAAGCTTTCTTT. The chain links TRBV15 to TRBJ1-1, with TRBD1 matching over 7 bases. The CDR3 spans 16 residues. From germline, CDR1 is LNHNV and CDR2 YYDKDF (reference sequence). Germline trimming cut 4 bases from V and 0 bases from J; bases unmatched to any gene: 8.

In this sample, this clone turned up a few times. The V and J genes are TRBV29-1 and TRBJ2-2; D perhaps matches TRBD1 (6 bases). The CDR3 is 12 residues long. Germline V gene data show CDR1 as SQVTM and CDR2 as ANQGSEA. V lost 6 bases, J lost 10 bases, and 15 bases lay in between. The CDR3 sequence is CSVQGLEQELFF. The DNA of the CDR3 is TGCAGCGTGCAGGGGCTAGAACAGGAGCTGTTTTTT.

The chain carries TRBV9 and TRBJ2-3, with D possibly matching TRBD1 (5 bases). Germline assignment: CDR1 SGDLS and CDR2 YYNGEE. This CDR3 is built from 16 residues. The V gene lost 3 bases and the J gene lost 2 bases, with 16 bases spanning the gap. This CDR3 reads CASSAIGAANTDTQYF. The CDR3 nucleotides are TGTGCCAGCAGCGCGATAGGGGCGGCGAACACAGATACGCAGTATTTT.

V usage is TRBV18 and J usage is TRBJ1-2; no reliable D call. CDR3 length: 13 residues. V was clipped by 3 bases and J by 8 bases, with 13 bases between them. Germline V CDR1 and CDR2: KGHSH, LQKENI. The chain's CDR3 is CASSPEGYQGYTF. The CDR3 coding sequence is TGTGCCAGCTCACCGGAGGGATATCAGGGCTACACCTTC.

Turning to this clone: A read error may account for a junction end that differs from germline. J is TRBJ2-7 and V is TRBV15; tentative D call: TRBD2 (5 bases). Germline V CDR1 and CDR2: LNHNV, YYDKDF (reference sequence). This CDR3 region has 14 residues. As DNA, the CDR3 is TGTGCCACCAGCCTAGCCTACAGCTCCTACGAGCGGTACTTC. Residues: CATSLAYSSYERYF.

The gene calls are TRBV25-1 and TRBJ1-2, with 8 bases that match TRBD1. The CDR3 has 12 residues. The junction had 3 bases not matched to a gene; V was cut back by 6 bases and J by 6 bases. The germline V gene has CDR1 MGHDK and CDR2 SYGVNS. The CDR3 nucleotides read TGTGCCAGCAGACAGGGACAGGATGGCTACACCTTC. This sequence encodes CASRQGQDGYTF.

The J gene is TRBJ2-7, the V gene TRBV2, with 7 bases that match TRBD2. Germline V gives CDR1 SNHLY, CDR2 FYNNEI. The V segment lost 8 bases and the J segment 5 bases; nucleotides outside the gene matches: 9. The CDR3 is made up of 13 amino acids. Written as DNA, the CDR3 is TGTGCCAGCGACACTAGCGTAGGGAACGAGCAGTACTTC. It specifies CASDTSVGNEQYF.

Regarding this clone: Different DNA sequences within this sample yield the same CDR3. The gene calls are TRBV27 and TRBJ2-5; 11 bases map to TRBD2. The CDR3 extends over 15 amino acids. Germline V gene data show CDR1 as MNHEY and CDR2 as SMNVEV (reference sequence). Trimming removed 5 bases from V and 3 bases from J; junction bases left unmatched: 5. The CDR3 loop is CASSTGTSGKETQYF. As DNA, the CDR3 is TGTGCCAGCAGTACAGGGACTAGCGGAAAAGAGACCCAGTACTTC.

This clone was counted a few times. This chain connects TRBV4-2 to TRBJ1-1; the match to TRBD1 covers 12 bases. The CDR3 extends over 20 amino acids. The germline CDR1 and CDR2 sequences are LGHNA and YNFKEQ. With 6 bases clipped from V and 5 bases from J, the junction kept 22 bases outside the gene matches. The CDR3 is CASSPFMGQGAHLGKTEAFF. The CDR3 DNA follows: TGTGCCAGCAGTCCGTTCATGGGACAGGGGGCTCATTTGGGTAAAACTGAAGCTTTCTTT.

This clone has just a few counts. The chain links TRBV9 to TRBJ2-5; TRBD2 matches at 14 bases. With 2 bases clipped from V and 2 bases from J, the junction kept 2 bases outside the gene matches. The CDR3 totals 16 residues. CDR1 SGDLS and CDR2 YYNGEE come from the germline V gene. This chain's CDR3 is CASSVGTSGGQETQYF. DNA for the CDR3: TGTGCCAGCAGCGTCGGGACTAGCGGGGGACAAGAGACCCAGTACTTC.

In nucleotides, the CDR3 is TGCGCCAGCAGCCCGCCTCAGTTCGCGGACACCGGGGAGCTGTTTTTT. Residues: CASSPPQFADTGELFF. This chain uses TRBV5-1 with TRBJ2-2; D is ambiguous. Germline V gives CDR1 SGHRS, CDR2 YFSETQ. Trimming removed 4 bases at V and 3 bases at J, with 16 bases between. This CDR3 is 16 amino acids long. Looking up the rest from reference TRBV5-1 and TRBJ2-2 gives the full variable domain: KAGVTQTPRYLIKTRGQQVTLSCSPISGHRSVSWYQQTPGQGLQFLFEYFSETQRNKGNFPGRFSGRQFSNSRSEMNVSTLELGDSALYLCASSPPQFADTGELFFGEGSRLTVL.

In its sample, this clone was seen a few times. CDR3 protein: CSVEGTMTGELFF. CDR3 bases: TGCAGCGTTGAGGGCACAATGACCGGGGAGCTGTTTTTT. The chain has TRBV29-1 and TRBJ2-2, with D unclear. The CDR3 is 13 residues long. Germline V lookup: CDR1 SQVTM, CDR2 ANQGSEA. V lost 3 bases to trimming and J lost 5 bases, with 10 bases between them.

This clone was observed a few times. The rearrangement links TRBV4-3 to TRBJ2-5; 10 positions agree with TRBD2. The ends lost 0 bases at V and 7 bases at J; junction bases unmatched: 5. Germline lookup yields CDR1 LGHNA and CDR2 YSLEER. The CDR3 has 15 amino acids. CDR3 region: CASSQDQLAGTTQYF. CDR3 coding DNA: TGCGCCAGCAGCCAAGATCAACTAGCGGGAACGACCCAGTACTTC.

The chain uses TRBV9 and TRBJ2-5; D may be TRBD1 (5 bases). Germline V CDR1 and CDR2: SGDLS, YYNGEE. Deletions cut 2 bases from V and 2 bases from J, with 13 bases between. The CDR3 extends over 15 amino acids. The CDR3 loop is CASSVQTDAQETQYF. CDR3 nucleotides: TGTGCCAGCAGCGTTCAGACAGACGCACAAGAGACCCAGTACTTC.

In this sample, this clone turned up a few times. This chain joins TRBV4-1 and TRBJ2-1; 7 bases align to TRBD2. With V trimmed by 7 bases and J by 11 bases, 14 bases remained unmatched. The CDR3 has 14 residues. Germline CDR1 reads MGHRA; CDR2 reads YSYEKL. The CDR3 is CASTPSASGNKQFF. The CDR3 coding sequence is TGCGCCAGCACCCCATCGGCTAGCGGAAACAAGCAGTTCTTC.

V gene TRBV7-2 combines with J gene TRBJ2-7; 9 bases are shared with TRBD2. The CDR3 runs 15 residues. Germline CDR1 is SGHTA and CDR2 is FQGNSA. Trimming took 0 bases from V and 2 from J; bases not matched to a gene: 2. The CDR3 region has the DNA TGTGCCAGCAGCTTAGCTTTAGCGGGAGCCTACGAGCAGTACTTC. It specifies CASSLALAGAYEQYF.

The V gene is TRBV18, the J gene TRBJ2-7; no definite D call. Germline-derived CDR1 and CDR2 are KGHSH and LQKENI. This CDR3 region has 14 residues. V lost 3 bases to trimming and J lost 2 bases, with 11 bases between them. This CDR3 is CASSPPRITYEQYF. The CDR3 DNA sequence: TGTGCCAGCTCACCTCCTAGGATAACCTACGAGCAGTACTTC.

This clone was observed a few times. The genes are TRBV7-6 and TRBJ2-2, with D possibly matching TRBD1 (5 bases). Germline V gene data show CDR1 as SGHVS and CDR2 as FNYEAQ. V was clipped by 0 bases and J by 3 bases, with 11 bases between them. The CDR3 spans 16 residues. The CDR3 region is CASSLARLGDTGELFF. CDR3 sequence (DNA): TGTGCCAGCAGCTTAGCCCGGCTAGGGGACACCGGGGAGCTGTTTTTT.

The chain joins TRBV7-9 to TRBJ1-2, with D perhaps TRBD1 (6 bases). From germline, CDR1 is SEHNR and CDR2 FQNEAQ (reference sequence). This CDR3 region has 14 residues. Between the trimmed V and J ends, which lost 5 bases and 4 bases, there was a span of 14 bases. The CDR3 nucleotides read TGTGCCAGCAGCATGGACAGCTCAATCTATGGCTACACCTTC. As protein: CASSMDSSIYGYTF.

This clone has just a few counts. The chain carries TRBV14 and TRBJ1-2; D is possibly TRBD1 (5 bases). The CDR3 extends over 15 amino acids. Trimming cost V 4 bases and J 4 bases, with 16 bases left between them. CDR1 and CDR2 from the germline V gene are SGHDN and FVKESK. For the CDR3, the DNA is TGTGCCAGCAGCCCAGGCCTTGGGACTGGCTATGGCTACACCTTC. As protein: CASSPGLGTGYGYTF.

The CDR3 bases are TGTGCCAGCGCTACAGGGGGATGGTCCTACGAGCAGTACTTC. It translates to CASATGGWSYEQYF. V and J are TRBV5-6 and TRBJ2-5; 8 bases are a match to TRBD1. The end of the DNA aligns better with TRBJ2-7, so the J call may be wrong. Per germline, CDR1 SGHDT and CDR2 YYEEEE. The CDR3 runs 14 residues.

The table lists this clone with a few counts. The chain is built from TRBV29-1 and TRBJ1-2, with D tentatively TRBD1 (6 bases). There are 14 residues in the CDR3. The germline V and J ends were trimmed by 1 base and 4 bases, with 13 bases remaining between them. CDR1 is SQVTM, CDR2 ANQGSEA, per germline. CDR3 amino acids: CSVEAVGQLYGYTF. In nucleotides, the CDR3 is TGCAGCGTTGAAGCGGTTGGACAGCTCTATGGCTACACCTTC.

V is TRBV6-7 and J is TRBJ1-5; D gene unclear. TRBV6-7 qualifies as an ORF whose function is uncertain. CDR3 length equals 17 residues. The germline V and J ends were trimmed by 2 bases and 0 bases, with 14 bases remaining between them. The CDR3 DNA reads as TGTGCCAGCAGTTACCCCTTTAAAGCTTATAGCAATCAGCCCCAGCATTTT. Translation gives CASSYPFKAYSNQPQHF.

This sequence joins TRBV7-3 and TRBJ2-1, with 7 bases fitting TRBD2. Per germline, CDR1 SGHTA and CDR2 FQGTGA. The CDR3 is 14 residues long. After removal of 5 bases from V and 3 bases from J, the junction contained 4 bases not matched to a gene. The CDR3, as DNA: TGTGCCAGCAGCCCGGGACTAAACTACAATGAGCAGTTCTTC. Translated, it gives CASSPGLNYNEQFF.

This clone was counted between two and nine times. The chain is built from TRBV5-4 and TRBJ2-7, with D possibly TRBD2 on 5 matching bases. The germline V and J ends were trimmed by 3 bases and 0 bases, with 16 bases remaining between them. The CDR3 is made up of 16 amino acids. Germline CDR1 and CDR2: SGHNT and YYREEE (reference sequence). CDR3 DNA: TGTGCCAGCAGCTCATCTCGACGGGATACCTCCTACGAGCAGTACTTC. Translation: CASSSSRRDTSYEQYF. The entire variable domain, with the rest obtained from reference TRBV5-4 and TRBJ2-7, is as follows: ETGVTQSPTHLIKTRGQQVTLRCSSQSGHNTVSWYQQALGQGPQFIFQYYREEENGRGNFPPRFSGLQFPNYSSELNVNALELDDSALYLCASSSSRRDTSYEQYFGPGTRLTVT.

The gene calls are TRBV11-3 and TRBJ1-1; 10 nucleotides match TRBD1. This CDR3 spans 14 amino acids. Germline CDR1 reads SGHNT; CDR2 reads YENEEA. The ends lost 6 bases at V and 3 bases at J; junction bases unmatched: 4. CDR3 loop: CASRVGQGYTEAFF. CDR3 in DNA: TGTGCCAGCAGGGTGGGACAGGGGTACACTGAAGCTTTCTTT.

This chain links TRBV11-2 with TRBJ2-7, with D perhaps TRBD2 (5 bases). V was clipped by 2 bases and J by 0 bases, with 11 bases between them. Germline assignment: CDR1 SGHAT and CDR2 FQNNGV. The length of the CDR3 is 15 residues. CDR3 nucleotides: TGTGCCAGCAGCTTACGGGGTCGTGGCTCCTACGAGCAGTACTTC. Translation: CASSLRGRGSYEQYF.

This chain uses TRBV10-3 with TRBJ2-3; no reliable D call. Germline-derived CDR1 and CDR2 are ENHRY and SYGVKD. The CDR3 contains 15 residues. V was clipped by 8 bases and J by 4 bases, with 19 bases between them. In DNA form, the CDR3 reads TGTGCCATCGGCCGTCGTCTAGAGAACTCAGATACGCAGTATTTT. Translated: CAIGRRLENSDTQYF.